This T cell receptor (beta chain) was captured in a study of CD4 T cells in relation to SARS-CoV-2 and coronaviruses. The wider study: After nine to eleven days of antigen culture, PBMC TCR beta CDR3s were sequenced. No peptide or an HIV-1 Nef peptide pool served as negative control. The study's findings and limits: In around 67% of donors, memory CD4+ clonotypes crossrecognized SARS-CoV-2 and at least one common cold coronavirus spike.

This table comes from immunoSEQ multiplex PCR, and its TCRdb copy is limited to in-frame clones, with some not included. The table has tens of thousands of clones, around 72% seen once; the top ten hold roughly an eighth. About this clone: Its antigen remains unidentified.

Before the COVID-19 pandemic, during about 2011-2019, CD4+ T cells were taken from unexposed donors. Isolation of CD4+ T cells took place after roughly nine days in culture. V was clipped by 2 bases and J by 1 base, with 5 bases between them. The CDR3 is 13 amino acids. The sequenced material came from CD4+ T cells from PBMCs, cultured in vitro. This TCR came from a human donor in good health. The chain recombines TRBV12-3 or TRBV12-4 with TRBJ1-1; D is possibly TRBD1 (5 bases). The DNA for the CDR3 is TGTGCCAGCAGTTTACAGGGGAACACTGAAGCTTTCTTT. Amino acid sequence: CASSLQGNTEAFF.